This T cell receptor (beta chain) was identified during a study of molecular identifiers for immune sequencing clone quantification. Study findings and constraints: Spiked Jurkat TCR RNA equal to one cell could reportedly be picked out among 940,000 or so naive cells.

Per the germline V gene, CDR1 is SEHNR and CDR2 is FQNEAQ (reference sequence). V was clipped by 1 base and J by 5 bases, with 8 bases between them. CDR3 length: 13 amino acids. Bulk TCR libraries were made with methods that had been previously described and with listed TCR primers. One entry per CDR3 protein results from TCRdb running MiXCR on the PCR reads. The sample records about half a million distinct CDR3 sequences, about a fifth being singletons. CD8+CD4-CCR7+CD45RA+ cells were sorted as naive CD8 T cells. With respect to this clonotype: What it recognizes is unknown.

This TCR came from a human donor in good health. Some libraries in this study had Jurkat cell RNA spiked in. The specimen was naive CD8+ T cells from blood, with Jurkat cell RNA spiked in. Subset meaning: FACS-sorted CD8+CD4-CCR7+CD45RA+ naive T cells. The chain joins TRBV7-9 to TRBJ2-5; D possibly corresponds to TRBD1 (5 bases). Written as DNA, the CDR3 is TGTGCCAGCAGCTTAGGGGCAGGGGAGACCCAGTACTTC. Translating it yields CASSLGAGETQYF.